A selection of T cell receptor beta chains follows, all from one sample in a study of blood T cell repertoires in COVID-19. Clones were read by immunoSEQ multiplex PCR, and TCRdb kept only the in-frame ones, dropping some. The data contain 120,000 or so clones, around four fifths of them seen just once; the ten biggest clones take up around 25%. Sequencing was carried out using peripheral blood. The source of these receptors is a human donor in a cohort sampled during active COVID-19. CDR3s include the opening cysteine and the closing phenylalanine or tryptophan. A D gene is named only where the DNA matches it firmly. Some rows mark clone size as missing; the rest say once, few, many or name a class of expanded clone.

D gene	V gene	J gene	clone size	CDR3 protein	CDR3 DNA
TRBD2	TRBV3-1/TRBV3-2	TRBJ2-3	.	CASSFLAGSRDTQYF	TGTGCCAGCAGTTTTCTAGCGGGATCTAGGGATACGCAGTATTTT
TRBD2	TRBV27	TRBJ2-2	few	CASSPASGRIVGELFF	TGTGCCAGCAGCCCCGCTAGCGGGAGGATAGTCGGGGAGCTGTTTTTT
TRBD1	TRBV24-1	TRBJ2-1	.	CATSDLINSGTESYNEQFF	TGTGCCACCAGTGATCTCATAAACTCCGGGACAGAGTCCTACAATGAGCAGTTCTTC
.	TRBV7-8	TRBJ2-2	.	CASSPRVTGELFF	TGTGCCAGCAGCCCCCGGGTGACCGGGGAGCTGTTTTTT
TRBD1	TRBV11-2	TRBJ2-1	once	CASSHGGRDRVGEQFF	TGTGCCAGCAGCCACGGAGGGCGGGACAGGGTAGGTGAGCAGTTCTTC
.	TRBV27	TRBJ2-7	.	CASSLSGATYEQYF	TGTGCCAGCAGTTTAAGCGGTGCTACCTACGAGCAGTACTTC
.	TRBV30	TRBJ2-7	.	CAWSGRAGRYEQYF	TGTGCCTGGAGTGGAAGGGCGGGAAGGTACGAGCAGTACTTC
TRBD2	TRBV7-2	TRBJ2-1	once	CASSFLSSGHNEQFF	TGTGCCAGCAGCTTCTTGTCTAGCGGTCACAATGAGCAGTTCTTC
TRBD1	TRBV7-2	TRBJ2-5	.	CASSSNDRGKQETQYF	TGTGCCAGCAGCTCGAATGACAGGGGAAAACAAGAGACCCAGTACTTC
.	TRBV5-1	TRBJ1-2	.	CASSLEGRGYGYTF	TGCGCCAGCAGCTTGGAGGGTCGGGGCTATGGCTACACCTTC
.	TRBV12-3/TRBV12-4	TRBJ2-7	.	CASRYIEGEQYF	TGTGCCAGCAGATACATCGAGGGCGAGCAGTACTTC
.	TRBV7-2	TRBJ2-7	.	CASSLASGSLVNYEQYF	TGTGCCAGCAGCTTAGCTTCCGGGTCCCTTGTCAACTACGAGCAGTACTTC
.	TRBV5-5	TRBJ1-2	few	CASIWQTGSNYGYTF	TGTGCCAGCATATGGCAGACAGGAAGTAACTATGGCTACACCTTC
.	TRBV2	TRBJ2-2	few	CASSSQGPGELFF	TGTGCCAGCAGTTCACAGGGTCCCGGGGAGCTGTTTTTT
.	TRBV5-4	TRBJ2-5	.	CASSEAGTWETQYF	TGTGCCAGCAGCGAAGCCGGGACTTGGGAGACCCAGTACTTC
TRBD1	TRBV18	TRBJ1-3	.	CASSPTGPGGIHGNTIYF	TGTGCCAGCTCACCAACGGGCCCAGGGGGCATCCACGGAAACACCATATATTTT
.	TRBV3-1/TRBV3-2	TRBJ1-2	.	CASGGRDGQSGYTF	TGTGCCAGCGGAGGGAGGGACGGACAATCCGGCTACACCTTC
TRBD1	TRBV6-2/TRBV6-3	TRBJ1-2	.	CASSFTGGYGYTF	TGTGCCAGCAGTTTTACAGGGGGCTATGGCTACACCTTC
.	TRBV7-2	TRBJ2-3	.	CASSFTSSDTQYF	TGTGCCAGCAGCTTTACTAGCTCAGATACGCAGTATTTT
.	TRBV19	TRBJ2-7	.	CASRPTGYSYEQYF	TGTGCCAGTAGACCGACAGGATATTCCTACGAGCAGTACTTC
.	TRBV19	TRBJ1-4	.	CASSTRLQTNEKLFF	TGTGCCAGTAGTACCCGACTTCAGACTAATGAAAAACTGTTTTTT
.	TRBV9	TRBJ1-5	.	CASSVGSGFGQPQHF	TGTGCCAGCAGCGTAGGGTCAGGGTTCGGTCAGCCCCAGCATTTT
.	TRBV28	TRBJ2-7	.	CASRPGATVSYEQYF	TGTGCCAGCAGGCCAGGGGCCACTGTTTCCTACGAGCAGTACTTC
.	TRBV28	TRBJ1-6	.	CASSSRTGNSPLHF	TGTGCCAGCAGTTCCCGTACCGGTAATTCACCCCTCCACTTT
.	TRBV7-8	TRBJ2-5	.	CASSRQRSYQYF	TGTGCCAGCAGCCGACAGAGGAGTTACCAGTACTTC
.	TRBV2	TRBJ2-5	.	CASSKERRETQYF	TGTGCCAGCAGCAAAGAGCGGAGAGAGACCCAGTACTTC